This T cell receptor (beta chain) was captured by sequencing in a study of shared clonotypes between healthy human individuals. Overall study: Donors, aged 18 to 49, were a couple of women and three men.

Naive CD8 isolation took CD45RO-negative cells positively selected for CCR7 and excluded terminally differentiated effector memory CD45RA+ cells. This clone was seen only once. In the original analysis: Owing to the provision of junction-only sequences devoid of quality scores by immunoSEQ, filtering differed. Assay: immunoSEQ multiplex PCR; the TCRdb copy retains only in-frame clones and omits some. V and J calls and clone size are copied from that table; D and trimming were computed from the DNA. The sample comprises roughly 2.1 million clones, approximately 94% of which are singletons, and over 1.5% rests with the top ten. The V and J ends lost 0 bases and 8 bases respectively, with 16 bases between them. The CDR3 totals 16 residues. Germline V gene sequence: CDR1 SGHVS, CDR2 FNYEAQ.

The chain recombines TRBV7-6 with TRBJ1-4; D might be TRBD1 (5 bases). This receptor was taken from a man between 18 and 29 years old in good health. Some clones in this sample may be carry-over from other donors' samples. Material for sequencing was naive CD8+ T cells from PBMCs. DNA for the CDR3: TGTGCCAGCAGCTTAGCTGTGTATTCGACAGTCGAAAAACTGTTTTTT. This sequence encodes CASSLAVYSTVEKLFF.